The 18 T cell receptor beta chains listed next were all sequenced from one sample in a study of memory CD4+ T cells and cytomegalovirus serostatus. This table comes from immunoSEQ multiplex PCR, and its TCRdb copy is limited to in-frame clones, with some not included. Among around 76,000 clones listed, 75% to 85% were seen once. The sort gate was single viable CD3+CD4+CD8-CD45RO+ cells for memory CD4+ T cells. The sequencing sample was made of memory CD4+ T cells from blood. These receptor sequences come from an adult in good health and CMV-seropositive.

V usage is TRBV19 and J usage is TRBJ1-1; 7 bases are a match to TRBD1. V dropped 11 bases and J dropped 3; count of bases not matched to a gene: 9. The germline CDR1 and CDR2 sequences are LNHDA and SQIVND (reference sequence). The CDR3 has 13 residues. The CDR3 sequence is CAVRQGKDTEAFF. CDR3 bases: TGTGCCGTCAGACAGGGAAAGGACACTGAAGCTTTCTTT. Full variable domain (missing parts from reference TRBV19 and TRBJ1-1): DGGITQSPKYLFRKEGQNVTLSCEQNLNHDAMYWYRQDPGQGLRLIYYSQIVNDFQKGDIAEGYSVSREKKESFPLTVTSAQKNPTAFYLCAVRQGKDTEAFFGQGTRLTVV.

The chain is built from TRBV5-1 and TRBJ1-1; D possibly corresponds to TRBD1 (5 bases). The V end lost 6 bases, the J end lost 1 base, and 10 bases lay between the germline ends. Germline CDR1 is SGHRS and CDR2 is YFSETQ. This CDR3 comprises 13 residues. The CDR3 protein is CASKKGPNTEAFF. CDR3 DNA sequence: TGCGCCAGCAAAAAGGGGCCGAACACTGAAGCTTTCTTT.

V usage is TRBV5-7 and J usage is TRBJ2-2; the match to TRBD1 covers 9 bases. TRBV5-7 falls under the ORF class, with uncertain function. The V gene end was trimmed by 4 bases and the J gene end by 3 bases; junction bases not matched to a gene: 7. This CDR3 spans 16 amino acids. The CDR3 nucleotides are TGTGCCAGCAGCCTGACAGGGGGTCTCGACACCGGGGAGCTGTTTTTT. This sequence encodes CASSLTGGLDTGELFF.

The genes are TRBV5-1 and TRBJ2-3; no clear D. The CDR3 length is 14 residues. Between the trimmed V and J ends, which lost 0 bases and 0 bases, there was a span of 5 bases. Germline V lookup: CDR1 SGHRS, CDR2 YFSETQ. Here the CDR3 reads CASSLGLSTDTQYF. The CDR3 bases are TGCGCCAGCAGCTTGGGTTTGAGCACAGATACGCAGTATTTT.

The gene calls are TRBV28 and TRBJ1-5; 12 bases align to TRBD1. The CDR3 covers 15 residues. Per germline, CDR1 MDHEN and CDR2 SYDVKM. The trim removed 3 bases at V and 7 bases at J, leaving 4 bases unmatched. The CDR3 protein is CASSLGQGAAQPQHF. The DNA for the CDR3 is TGTGCCAGCAGTTTGGGACAGGGGGCCGCCCAGCCCCAGCATTTT.

The rearrangement uses TRBV30 and TRBJ1-2, with TRBD1 matching 8 bases. Trimming took 8 bases from V and 8 from J; bases not matched to a gene: 10. The CDR3 is made up of 12 amino acids. Germline V CDR1 and CDR2: GTSNPN, SVGIG (reference sequence). Here the CDR3 DNA reads TGTGCCCGACCTCAGGGGGCGGAAGGCTACACCTTC. Protein: CARPQGAEGYTF.

The chain uses TRBV14 and TRBJ1-6, with no clear D. The V gene lost 1 base and the J gene lost 0 bases, with 7 bases spanning the gap. The CDR3 is 16 amino acids. Germline CDR1 SGHDN, CDR2 FVKESK. The CDR3 sequence: CASSQAALSYNSPLHF. As DNA, the CDR3 is TGTGCCAGCAGCCAAGCGGCGCTCTCCTATAATTCACCCCTCCACTTT.

V and J are TRBV10-2 and TRBJ2-7; D perhaps matches TRBD2 (5 bases). This CDR3 comprises 14 residues. Germline loops: CDR1 WSHSY, CDR2 SAAADI. The germline V and J ends were trimmed by 5 bases and 1 base, with 12 bases remaining between them. The CDR3 bases are TGCGCCAGCAGTACGGGGAGTAGTTCCTACGAGCAGTACGTC. This gives the protein CASSTGSSSYEQYV.

The chain joins TRBV7-2 to TRBJ1-2; no clear D. Germline CDR1 and CDR2: SGHTA and FQGNSA. Trimming shortened V by 4 bases and J by 4 bases, and 10 bases separated the two germline ends. This CDR3 has 13 residues. CDR3 nucleotide sequence: TGTGCCAGCAGCTACGGCCCCCTCTATGGCTACACCTTC. Protein product: CASSYGPLYGYTF.

V is TRBV2 and J is TRBJ2-1; D unclear. The CDR3 is 14 residues long. Germline assignment: CDR1 SNHLY and CDR2 FYNNEI. The V and J ends lost 0 bases and 8 bases respectively, with 11 bases between them. The CDR3 reads CASSEAFQLYEQFF. The CDR3 bases are TGTGCCAGCAGTGAAGCGTTCCAACTCTATGAGCAGTTCTTC.

This CDR3 is CASSQTGTRADTQYF. In DNA, the CDR3 is TGTGCCAGCAGCCAGACAGGGACGAGAGCAGATACGCAGTATTTT. The rearrangement joins TRBV6-5 to TRBJ2-3; 7 nucleotides align to TRBD1. This CDR3 has 15 amino acids. Germline values: CDR1 MNHEY, CDR2 SVGAGI. Unmatched junction bases numbered 10, after V lost 6 bases and J lost 4 bases.

The rearrangement links TRBV5-1 to TRBJ2-7; D is uncertain. This CDR3 spans 14 amino acids. The germline V gene encodes CDR1 SGHRS and CDR2 YFSETQ. With 1 base removed from V and 2 bases from J, the gap between germline ends came to 10 bases. This CDR3 reads CASSLIGVTYEQYF. The CDR3 DNA reads as TGCGCCAGCAGCTTGATTGGCGTTACCTACGAGCAGTACTTC. Drawing the rest from reference TRBV5-1 and TRBJ2-7, the complete variable domain is KAGVTQTPRYLIKTRGQQVTLSCSPISGHRSVSWYQQTPGQGLQFLFEYFSETQRNKGNFPGRFSGRQFSNSRSEMNVSTLELGDSALYLCASSLIGVTYEQYFGPGTRLTVT.

J is TRBJ1-1 and V is TRBV9; no clear D. The CDR3 runs to 13 residues. The V gene's germline CDR1 is SGDLS and CDR2 YYNGEE. Trimming cost V 4 bases and J 3 bases, with 10 bases left between them. The CDR3 bases are TGTGCCAGCAGCTCCGGGCCCCACACTGAAGCTTTCTTT. Its translation is CASSSGPHTEAFF.

The gene calls are TRBV18 and TRBJ2-5; perhaps TRBD1 as D (6 bases). Trimming stripped 2 bases from V and 0 bases from J, with 13 bases between. Looked up from germline, CDR1 is KGHSH and CDR2 is LQKENI. This CDR3 spans 16 amino acids. The CDR3, as DNA: TGTGCCAGCTCACCAACCTACCAGGGGTACCAAGAGACCCAGTACTTC. Its translation is CASSPTYQGYQETQYF.

This clone was seen only once. This chain links TRBV18 with TRBJ2-7; D is perhaps TRBD1 (6 bases). From germline, CDR1 is KGHSH and CDR2 LQKENI. The CDR3 covers 16 residues. V was pared by 8 bases and J by 4 bases, with 24 bases between. In DNA form, the CDR3 reads TGTGCCAGCCCACGAAACCCACAGGGATCGGGGTACGAGCAGTACGTC. Translating gives CASPRNPQGSGYEQYV.

This clone was counted only a few times. CDR3 nucleotide sequence: TGTGCCAGCAGCCCTAGACAGGGTTTAAGCGCCGGGGAGCTGTTTTTT. Translation gives CASSPRQGLSAGELFF. This sequence joins TRBV6-6 and TRBJ2-2; 7 bases align to TRBD1. The CDR3 contains 16 residues. Trimming took 6 bases from V and 6 from J; bases not matched to a gene: 13. Germline lookup yields CDR1 MNHNY and CDR2 SVGAGI (reference sequence).

The genes are TRBV28 and TRBJ1-5; D ambiguous. Trimming removed 2 bases at V and 4 bases at J, with 12 bases between. From germline, CDR1 is MDHEN and CDR2 SYDVKM. The CDR3 runs to 15 residues. The CDR3 coding sequence is TGTGCCAGCAGTTTACCCTCCGCAGGTAATCAGCCCCAGCATTTT. It translates to CASSLPSAGNQPQHF.

J is TRBJ1-2 and V is TRBV1. TRBV1 corresponds to a pseudogene. This CDR3 has 12 amino acids. The CDR3 bases are TGCACCAGCAGCCAAGGGGTGGCGGGCTACACCTTC. It codes for CTSSQGVAGYTF.